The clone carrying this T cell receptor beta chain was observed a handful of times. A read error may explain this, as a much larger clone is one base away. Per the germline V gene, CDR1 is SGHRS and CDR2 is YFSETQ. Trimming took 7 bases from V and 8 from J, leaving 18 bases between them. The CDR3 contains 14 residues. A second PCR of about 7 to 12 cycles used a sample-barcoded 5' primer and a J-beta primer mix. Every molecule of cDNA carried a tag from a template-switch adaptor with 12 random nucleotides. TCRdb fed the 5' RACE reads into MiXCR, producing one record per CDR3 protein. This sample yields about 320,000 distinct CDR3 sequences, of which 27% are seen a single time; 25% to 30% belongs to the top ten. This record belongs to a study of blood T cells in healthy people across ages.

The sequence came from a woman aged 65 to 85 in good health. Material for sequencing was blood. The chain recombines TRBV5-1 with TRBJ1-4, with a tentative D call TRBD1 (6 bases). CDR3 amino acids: CASGSGDMGEKLFF. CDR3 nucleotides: TGCGCCAGCGGCTCGGGGGACATGGGCGAAAAACTGTTTTTT.